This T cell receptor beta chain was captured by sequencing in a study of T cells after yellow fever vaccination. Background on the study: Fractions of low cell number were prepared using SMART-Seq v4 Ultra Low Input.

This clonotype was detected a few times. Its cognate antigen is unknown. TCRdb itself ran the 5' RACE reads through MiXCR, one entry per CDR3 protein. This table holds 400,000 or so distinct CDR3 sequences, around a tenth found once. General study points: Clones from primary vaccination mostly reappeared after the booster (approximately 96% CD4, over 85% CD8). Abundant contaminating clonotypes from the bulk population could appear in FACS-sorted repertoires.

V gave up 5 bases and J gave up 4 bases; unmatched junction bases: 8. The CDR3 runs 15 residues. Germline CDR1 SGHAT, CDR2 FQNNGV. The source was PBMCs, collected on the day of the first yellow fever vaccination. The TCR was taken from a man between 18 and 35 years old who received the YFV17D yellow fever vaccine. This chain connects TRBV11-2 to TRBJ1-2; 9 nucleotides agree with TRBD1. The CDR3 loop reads CASSPGTGPFYGYTF. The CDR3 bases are TGTGCCAGCAGCCCCGGGACAGGGCCATTCTATGGCTACACCTTC.